The clone carrying this T cell receptor beta chain was seen more than once but under ten times. These data belong to a study of blood T cell repertoires in COVID-19. Study at large: Sites across the United States, Italy and Spain contributed samples from acute and convalescent COVID-19. PBMCs, B-cell-depleted T cells, or T cells provided the cDNA or gDNA that made up the material.

As handled by the study authors: From reference gene primer amplification, estimates of nucleated cell counts were derived. The protocol was immunoSEQ multiplex PCR, while the TCRdb copy is restricted to in-frame clones and leaves out a portion. The V and J calls and clone size come from that table; D and trimming were worked out from the DNA. The sample lists about 170,000 clones, 88% occurring once. The ends lost 6 bases at V and 6 bases at J; junction bases unmatched: 7. The CDR3 is made up of 14 amino acids. Germline values: CDR1 MNHEY, CDR2 SMNVEV (reference sequence). Sequenced sample: peripheral blood. The TCR originated in a man over 45 who had recovered from COVID-19. The chain combines TRBV27 with TRBJ1-5; 8 bases match TRBD1. CDR3 sequence (DNA): TGTGCCAGCAGACAGGGGGGTAGTAGTCAGCCCCAGCATTTT. This translates into CASRQGGSSQPQHF.